The 3 T cell receptor beta chains reported below all come from one sample, sequenced in a study of blood T cells in healthy people across ages. The use of a sample-barcoded 5' primer and a J-beta primer mix characterized a second PCR of 7 to 11 cycles. One entry per CDR3 protein, called by TCRdb with MiXCR from the 5' RACE reads. The data show over a million distinct CDR3 sequences, with less than 50% seen just once and over 15% held by the top ten. Sequencing input: blood. The source of these receptors is a woman in her sixties or seventies in good health.

For the CDR3, the DNA is TGTGCCAGCAGTTACACCACTAGCAACGAGCAGTACTTC. It is translated as CASSYTTSNEQYF. The rearrangement links TRBV6-2 or TRBV6-3 to TRBJ2-7; perhaps TRBD2 as D (6 bases). V lost 2 bases and J 5 bases, leaving 10 bases between the germline ends. CDR3 length: 13 residues. Germline V lookup: CDR1 MNHEY, CDR2 SVGEGT.

The chain couples TRBV5-1 to TRBJ1-5; D remains unclear. Trimming shortened V by 0 bases and J by 0 bases, and 7 bases separated the two germline ends. The CDR3 is made up of 15 amino acids. Germline-derived CDR1 and CDR2 are SGHRS and YFSETQ. The CDR3 nucleotides are TGCGCCAGCAGCTTGGGCATCGGTAGCAATCAGCCCCAGCATTTT. It translates to CASSLGIGSNQPQHF.

V gene TRBV20-1 combines with J gene TRBJ2-5; D gene unclear. The V and J ends lost 4 bases and 2 bases respectively, with 11 bases between them. CDR3 size: 13 residues. Germline V gene data show CDR1 as DFQATT and CDR2 as SNEGSKA (reference sequence). CDR3 sequence (DNA): TGCAGTGCTAACCCCCCTAATCAAGAGACCCAGTACTTC. It yields the protein CSANPPNQETQYF.